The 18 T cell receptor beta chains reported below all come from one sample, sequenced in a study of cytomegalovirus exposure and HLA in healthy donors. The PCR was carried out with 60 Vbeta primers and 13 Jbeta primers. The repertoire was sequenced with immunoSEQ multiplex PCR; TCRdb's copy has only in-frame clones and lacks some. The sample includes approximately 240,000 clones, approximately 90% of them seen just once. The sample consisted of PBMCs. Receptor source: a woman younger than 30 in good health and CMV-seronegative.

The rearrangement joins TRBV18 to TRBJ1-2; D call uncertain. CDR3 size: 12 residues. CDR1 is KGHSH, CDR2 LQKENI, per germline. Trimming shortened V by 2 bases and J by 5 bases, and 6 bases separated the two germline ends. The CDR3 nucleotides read TGTGCCAGCTCACCAACTTGGTATGGCTACACCTTC. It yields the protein CASSPTWYGYTF.

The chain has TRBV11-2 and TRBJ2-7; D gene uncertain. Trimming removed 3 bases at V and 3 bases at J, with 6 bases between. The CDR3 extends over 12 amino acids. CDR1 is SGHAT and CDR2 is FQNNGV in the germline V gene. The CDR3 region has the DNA TGTGCCAGCAGCTTTGGCGGCTACGAGCAGTACTTC. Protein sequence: CASSFGGYEQYF.

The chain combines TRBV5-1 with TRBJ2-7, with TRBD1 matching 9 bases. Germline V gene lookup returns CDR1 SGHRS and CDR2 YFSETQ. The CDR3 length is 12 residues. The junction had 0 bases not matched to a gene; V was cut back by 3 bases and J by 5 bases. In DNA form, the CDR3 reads TGCGCCAGCAGCTGGACAGGGGACGAGCAGTACTTC. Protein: CASSWTGDEQYF.

The CDR3 DNA is TGTGCCAGCAGCCCGACTAGCGGGAGTTTAGATACGCAGTATTTT. This encodes CASSPTSGSLDTQYF. The chain combines TRBV13 with TRBJ2-3; TRBD2 matches 12 bases. Germline V gives CDR1 PRHDT, CDR2 FYEKMQ (reference sequence). V was pared by 5 bases and J by 5 bases, with 5 bases of the junction left unmatched. The CDR3 is made up of 15 amino acids.

Here the CDR3 DNA reads TGTGCCAGTAGTATAAGTGGGGCGGTCTCCTACAATGAGCAGTTCTTC. Protein product: CASSISGAVSYNEQFF. The V gene is TRBV19, the J gene TRBJ2-1; D possibly corresponds to TRBD1 (5 bases). CDR3 size: 16 residues. V lost 2 bases and J lost 0, with 11 bases in between. Per the germline V gene, CDR1 is LNHDA and CDR2 is SQIVND (reference sequence).

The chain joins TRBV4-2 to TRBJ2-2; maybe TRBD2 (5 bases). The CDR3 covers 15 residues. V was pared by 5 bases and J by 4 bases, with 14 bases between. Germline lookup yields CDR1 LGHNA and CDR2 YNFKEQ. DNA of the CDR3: TGTGCCAGCAGCATTGCCCGGGGTTCCACCGGGGAGCTGTTTTTT. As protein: CASSIARGSTGELFF.

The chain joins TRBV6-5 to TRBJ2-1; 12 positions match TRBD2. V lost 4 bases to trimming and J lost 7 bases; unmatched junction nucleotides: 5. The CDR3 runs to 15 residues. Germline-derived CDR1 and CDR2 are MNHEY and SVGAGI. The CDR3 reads CASSSSGRARNEQFF. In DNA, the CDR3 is TGTGCCAGCAGTTCTAGCGGGAGGGCTCGGAATGAGCAGTTCTTC.

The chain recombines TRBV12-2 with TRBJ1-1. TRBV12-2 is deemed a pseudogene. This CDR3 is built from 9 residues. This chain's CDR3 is CASRSEAFF. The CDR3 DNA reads TGTGCAAGTCGGAGTGAAGCTTTCTTT.

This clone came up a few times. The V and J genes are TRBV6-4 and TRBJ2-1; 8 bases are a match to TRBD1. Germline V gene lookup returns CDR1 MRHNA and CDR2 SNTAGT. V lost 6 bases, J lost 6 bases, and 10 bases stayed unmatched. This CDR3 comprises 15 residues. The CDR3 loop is CASSDGETGANEQFF. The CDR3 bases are TGTGCCAGCAGCGACGGGGAGACAGGGGCCAATGAGCAGTTCTTC.

This CDR3 reads CATSRDRGETQYF. The CDR3 DNA follows: TGTGCCACCAGCAGAGATCGAGGAGAGACCCAGTACTTC. The J gene is TRBJ2-5, the V gene TRBV15; D unclear. Trimming removed 0 bases at V and 4 bases at J, with 6 bases between. CDR3 length: 13 residues. Germline V gene sequence: CDR1 LNHNV, CDR2 YYDKDF (reference sequence). The full variable domain, completed using reference TRBV15 and TRBJ2-5, is DAMVIQNPRYQVTQFGKPVTLSCSQTLNHNVMYWYQQKSSQAPKLLFHYYDKDFNNEADTPDNFQSRRPNTSFCFLDIRSPGLGDTAMYLCATSRDRGETQYFGPGTRLLVL.

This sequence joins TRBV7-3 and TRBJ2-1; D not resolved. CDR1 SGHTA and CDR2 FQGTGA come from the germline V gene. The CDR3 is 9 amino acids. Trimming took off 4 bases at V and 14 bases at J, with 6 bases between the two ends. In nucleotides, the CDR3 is TGTGCCAGCAGCTCTGCTAAGTTCTTC. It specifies CASSSAKFF.

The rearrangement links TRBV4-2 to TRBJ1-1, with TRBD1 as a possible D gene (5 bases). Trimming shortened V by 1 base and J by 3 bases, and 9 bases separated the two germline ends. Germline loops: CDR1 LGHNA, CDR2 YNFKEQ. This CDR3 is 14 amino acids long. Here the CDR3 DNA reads TGTGCCAGCAGCCAAGTACAAGGGGACACTGAAGCTTTCTTT. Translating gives CASSQVQGDTEAFF.

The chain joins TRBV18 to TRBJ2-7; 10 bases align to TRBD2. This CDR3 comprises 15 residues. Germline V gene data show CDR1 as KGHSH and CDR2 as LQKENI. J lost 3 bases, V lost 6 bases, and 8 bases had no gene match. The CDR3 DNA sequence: TGTGCCAGCTCGACGCTAGCGGGGGATTACTACGAGCAGTACTTC. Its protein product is CASSTLAGDYYEQYF.

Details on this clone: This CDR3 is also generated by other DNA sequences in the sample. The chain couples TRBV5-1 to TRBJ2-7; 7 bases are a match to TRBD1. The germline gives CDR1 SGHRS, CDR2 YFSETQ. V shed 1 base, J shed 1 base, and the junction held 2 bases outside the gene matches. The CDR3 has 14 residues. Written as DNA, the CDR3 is TGCGCCAGCAGCTTGTCGACAGGGTCCTACGAGCAGTACTTC. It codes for CASSLSTGSYEQYF. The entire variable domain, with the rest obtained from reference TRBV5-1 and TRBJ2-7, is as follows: KAGVTQTPRYLIKTRGQQVTLSCSPISGHRSVSWYQQTPGQGLQFLFEYFSETQRNKGNFPGRFSGRQFSNSRSEMNVSTLELGDSALYLCASSLSTGSYEQYFGPGTRLTVT.

CDR3 region: CASSLHTQGHYGYTF. The CDR3 DNA is TGTGCCAGCAGCTTACACACACAGGGGCACTATGGCTACACCTTC. The rearrangement links TRBV11-2 to TRBJ1-2; 7 nucleotides match TRBD1. With V trimmed by 2 bases and J by 3 bases, 6 bases remained unmatched. Germline loops: CDR1 SGHAT, CDR2 FQNNGV. The CDR3 covers 15 residues.

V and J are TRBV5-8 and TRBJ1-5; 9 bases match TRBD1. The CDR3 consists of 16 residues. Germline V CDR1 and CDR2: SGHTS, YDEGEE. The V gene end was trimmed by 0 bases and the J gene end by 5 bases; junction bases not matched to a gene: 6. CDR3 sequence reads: CASSLGTGVLYQPQHF. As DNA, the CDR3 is TGTGCCAGCAGCTTGGGGACAGGGGTCCTCTATCAGCCCCAGCATTTT.

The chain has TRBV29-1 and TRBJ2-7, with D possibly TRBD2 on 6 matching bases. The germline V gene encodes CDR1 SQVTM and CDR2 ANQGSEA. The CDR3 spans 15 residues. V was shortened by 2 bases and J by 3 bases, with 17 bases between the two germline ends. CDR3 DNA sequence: TGCAGCGTTGAATCGGGGGTCTGGGGAGACTACGAGCAGTACTTC. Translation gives CSVESGVWGDYEQYF.

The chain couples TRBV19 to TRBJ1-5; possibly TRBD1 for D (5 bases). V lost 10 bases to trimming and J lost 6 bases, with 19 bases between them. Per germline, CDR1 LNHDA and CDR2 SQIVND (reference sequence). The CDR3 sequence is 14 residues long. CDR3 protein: CATNRWGDSQPQHF. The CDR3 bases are TGTGCCACCAACCGGTGGGGGGATAGTCAGCCCCAGCATTTT. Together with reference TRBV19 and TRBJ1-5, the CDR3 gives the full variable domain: DGGITQSPKYLFRKEGQNVTLSCEQNLNHDAMYWYRQDPGQGLRLIYYSQIVNDFQKGDIAEGYSVSREKKESFPLTVTSAQKNPTAFYLCATNRWGDSQPQHFGDGTRLSIL.